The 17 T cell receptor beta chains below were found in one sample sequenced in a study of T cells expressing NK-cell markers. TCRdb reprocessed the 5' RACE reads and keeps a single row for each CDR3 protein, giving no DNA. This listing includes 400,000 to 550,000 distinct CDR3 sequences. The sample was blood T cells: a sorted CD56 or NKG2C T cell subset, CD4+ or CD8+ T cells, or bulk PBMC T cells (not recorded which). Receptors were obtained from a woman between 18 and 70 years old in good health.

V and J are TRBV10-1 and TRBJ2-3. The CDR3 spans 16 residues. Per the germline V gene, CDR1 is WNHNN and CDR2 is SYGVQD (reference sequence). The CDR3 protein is CASSPAISQRADTQYF.

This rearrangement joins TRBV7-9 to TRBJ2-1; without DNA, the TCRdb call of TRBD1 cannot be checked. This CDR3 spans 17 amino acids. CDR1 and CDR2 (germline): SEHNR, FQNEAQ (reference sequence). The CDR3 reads CASSSTPSRGPTGEQFF.

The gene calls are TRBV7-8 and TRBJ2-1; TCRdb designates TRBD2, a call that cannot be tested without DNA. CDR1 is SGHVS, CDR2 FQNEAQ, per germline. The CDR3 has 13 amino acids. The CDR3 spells CASSTTSYNEQFF.

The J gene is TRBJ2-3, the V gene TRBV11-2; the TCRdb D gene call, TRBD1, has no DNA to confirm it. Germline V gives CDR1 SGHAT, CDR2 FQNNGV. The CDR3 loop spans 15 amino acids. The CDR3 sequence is CASSLSGGSTDTQYF.

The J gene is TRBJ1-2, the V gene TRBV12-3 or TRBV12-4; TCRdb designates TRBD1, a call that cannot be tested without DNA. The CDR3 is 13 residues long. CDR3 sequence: CASSPDGHYGYTF.

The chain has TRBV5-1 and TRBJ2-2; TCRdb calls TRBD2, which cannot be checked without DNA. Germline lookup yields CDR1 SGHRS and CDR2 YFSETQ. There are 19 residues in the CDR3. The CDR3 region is CASSLAGLAGLTNTGELFF.

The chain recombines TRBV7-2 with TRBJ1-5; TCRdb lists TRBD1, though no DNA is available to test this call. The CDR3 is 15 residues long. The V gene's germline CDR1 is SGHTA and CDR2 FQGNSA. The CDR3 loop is CASTRGGGTNQPQHF.

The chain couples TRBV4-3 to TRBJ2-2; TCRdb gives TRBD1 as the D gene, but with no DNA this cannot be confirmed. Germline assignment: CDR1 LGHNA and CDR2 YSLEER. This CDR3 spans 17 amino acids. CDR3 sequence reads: CASSLSPKLTNTGELFF.

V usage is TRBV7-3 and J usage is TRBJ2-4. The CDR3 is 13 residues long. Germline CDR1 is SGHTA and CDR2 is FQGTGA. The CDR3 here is CASSRRPKNIQYF.

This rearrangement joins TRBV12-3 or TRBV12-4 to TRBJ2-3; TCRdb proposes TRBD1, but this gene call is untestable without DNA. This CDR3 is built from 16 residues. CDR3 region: CASSRDRGSLTDTQYF.

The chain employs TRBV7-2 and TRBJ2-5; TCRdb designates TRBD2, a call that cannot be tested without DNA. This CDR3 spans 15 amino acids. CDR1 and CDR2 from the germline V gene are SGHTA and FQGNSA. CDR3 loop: CASSTLLATQETQYF.

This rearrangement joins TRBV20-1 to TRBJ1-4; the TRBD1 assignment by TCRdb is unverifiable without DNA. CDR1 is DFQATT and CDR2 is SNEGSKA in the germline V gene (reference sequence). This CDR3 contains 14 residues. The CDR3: CSASGEGWNEKLFF.

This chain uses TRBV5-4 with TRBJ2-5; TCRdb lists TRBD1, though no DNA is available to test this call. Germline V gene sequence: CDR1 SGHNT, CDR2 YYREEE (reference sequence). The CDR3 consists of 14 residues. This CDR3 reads CASSHYRPGETQYF. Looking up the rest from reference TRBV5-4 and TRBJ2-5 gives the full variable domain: ETGVTQSPTHLIKTRGQQVTLRCSSQSGHNTVSWYQQALGQGPQFIFQYYREEENGRGNFPPRFSGLQFPNYSSELNVNALELDDSALYLCASSHYRPGETQYFGPGTRLLVL.

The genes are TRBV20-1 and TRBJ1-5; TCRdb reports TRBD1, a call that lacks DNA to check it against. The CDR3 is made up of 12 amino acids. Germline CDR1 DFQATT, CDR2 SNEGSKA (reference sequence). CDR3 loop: CSVGEVNQPQHF.

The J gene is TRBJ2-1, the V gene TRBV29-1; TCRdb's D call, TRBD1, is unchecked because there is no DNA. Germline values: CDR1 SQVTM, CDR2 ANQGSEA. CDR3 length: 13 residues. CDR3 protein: CSVGTRGSNEQFF.

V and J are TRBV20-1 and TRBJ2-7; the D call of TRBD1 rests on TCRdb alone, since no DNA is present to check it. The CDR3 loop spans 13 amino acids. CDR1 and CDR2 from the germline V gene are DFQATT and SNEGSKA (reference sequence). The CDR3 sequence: CSAPRGWGDEQYF.

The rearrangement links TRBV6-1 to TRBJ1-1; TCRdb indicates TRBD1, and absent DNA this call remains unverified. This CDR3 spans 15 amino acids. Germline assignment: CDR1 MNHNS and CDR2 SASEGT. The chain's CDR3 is CASSPPAGRVTEAFF.